The clone carrying this T cell receptor (beta chain) was seen a single time. CDR1 and CDR2 (germline): MNHEY, SVGEGT. The CDR3 is made up of 12 amino acids. Trimming removed 5 bases from V and 8 bases from J, with 12 bases in between. This entry is derived from a study of blood T cell repertoires in COVID-19. About the study: There were acute and convalescent COVID-19 samples, and they came from the United States, Italy and Spain. T cells, B-cell-depleted T cells, or PBMCs provided the cDNA or gDNA that served as material.

Original processing methods: Scientists estimated how many nucleated cells there were by amplifying reference gene primers. The table came from immunoSEQ multiplex PCR; TCRdb's copy has only in-frame clones and leaves some out. V, J and clone size reflect that table, while D and trimming were determined from the DNA. Of 150,000 to 200,000 clones listed, about nine tenths are singletons. This chain links TRBV6-2 or TRBV6-3 with TRBJ1-1, with a tentative D call TRBD1 (5 bases). The receptor was isolated from a woman aged 18-30 years who had recovered from COVID-19. The sequenced material came from PBMCs or T cells enriched from blood (not recorded which). For the CDR3, the DNA is TGTGCCAGCAGTAGAGAAACAGGAGAAGCTTTCTTT. Translating it yields CASSRETGEAFF.